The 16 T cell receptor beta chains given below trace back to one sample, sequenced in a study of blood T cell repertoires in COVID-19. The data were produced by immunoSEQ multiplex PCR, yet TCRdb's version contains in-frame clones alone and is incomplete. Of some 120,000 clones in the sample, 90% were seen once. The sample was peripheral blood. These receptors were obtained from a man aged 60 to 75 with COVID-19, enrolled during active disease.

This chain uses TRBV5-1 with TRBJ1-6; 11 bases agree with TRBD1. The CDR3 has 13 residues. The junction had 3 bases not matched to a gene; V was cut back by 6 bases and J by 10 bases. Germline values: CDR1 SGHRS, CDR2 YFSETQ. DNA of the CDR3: TGCGCCAGCAACCGGGACAGGGGGTCACCCCTCCACTTT. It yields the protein CASNRDRGSPLHF.

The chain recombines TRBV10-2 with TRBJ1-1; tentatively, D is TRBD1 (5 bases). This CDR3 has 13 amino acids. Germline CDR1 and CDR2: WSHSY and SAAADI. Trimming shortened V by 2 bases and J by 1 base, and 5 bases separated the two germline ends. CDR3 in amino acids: CASSEGANTEAFF. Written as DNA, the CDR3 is TGCGCCAGCAGTGAGGGGGCGAACACTGAAGCTTTCTTT.

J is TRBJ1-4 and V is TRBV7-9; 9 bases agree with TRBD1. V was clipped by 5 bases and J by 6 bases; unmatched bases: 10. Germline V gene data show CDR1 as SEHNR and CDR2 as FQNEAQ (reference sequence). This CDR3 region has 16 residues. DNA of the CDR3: TGTGCCAGCAGCCCCAGGCGGGGACAGGGTGATGAAAAACTGTTTTTT. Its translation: CASSPRRGQGDEKLFF.

The chain's CDR3 is CASTPTAEYGYTF. Written as DNA, the CDR3 is TGTGCCAGCACCCCGACAGCAGAGTATGGCTACACCTTC. The chain carries TRBV28 and TRBJ1-2; weak D call: TRBD1 (5 bases). The CDR3 has 13 residues. V was trimmed by 7 bases and J by 5 bases, leaving 14 bases between them. Germline V lookup: CDR1 MDHEN, CDR2 SYDVKM.

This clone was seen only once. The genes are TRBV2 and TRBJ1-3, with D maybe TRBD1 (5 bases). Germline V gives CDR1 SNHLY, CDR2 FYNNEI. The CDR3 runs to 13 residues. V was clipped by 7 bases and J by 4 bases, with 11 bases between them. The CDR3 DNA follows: TGTGCCAGCACGACGACAGAAGGAAACACCATATATTTT. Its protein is CASTTTEGNTIYF. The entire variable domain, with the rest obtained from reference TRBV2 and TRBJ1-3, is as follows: EPEVTQTPSHQVTQMGQEVILRCVPISNHLYFYWYRQILGQKVEFLVSFYNNEISEKSEIFDDQFSVERPDGSNFTLKIRSTKLEDSAMYFCASTTTEGNTIYFGEGSWLTVV.

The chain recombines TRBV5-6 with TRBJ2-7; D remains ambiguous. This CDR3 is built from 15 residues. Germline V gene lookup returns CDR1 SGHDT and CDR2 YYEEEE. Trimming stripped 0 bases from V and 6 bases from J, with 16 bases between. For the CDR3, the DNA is TGTGCCAGCAGCTTGGGGCAGATTACCAGTCGCGAGCAGTACTTC. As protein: CASSLGQITSREQYF.

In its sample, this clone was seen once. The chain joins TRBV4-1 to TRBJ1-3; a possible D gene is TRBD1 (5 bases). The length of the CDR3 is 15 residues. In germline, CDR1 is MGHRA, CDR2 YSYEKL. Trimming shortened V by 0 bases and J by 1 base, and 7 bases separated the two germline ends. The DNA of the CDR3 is TGCGCCAGCAGCCAAGATAGACAGTCTGGAAACACCATATATTTT. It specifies CASSQDRQSGNTIYF.

The CDR3: CASSPRGGGSDEQYF. The CDR3 DNA reads TGTGCCAGCAGCCCTCGGGGGGGTGGATCGGACGAGCAGTACTTC. The rearrangement links TRBV5-4 to TRBJ2-7, with 8 bases that match TRBD2. The CDR3 totals 15 residues. The V gene end was trimmed by 4 bases and the J gene end by 5 bases; junction bases not matched to a gene: 11. Germline assignment: CDR1 SGHNT and CDR2 YYREEE (reference sequence).

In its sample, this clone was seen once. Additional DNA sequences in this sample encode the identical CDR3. The CDR3 sequence is CASSPRTGEQYF. CDR3 DNA: TGTGCCAGCAGCCCCCGGACAGGCGAGCAGTACTTC. The J gene is TRBJ2-7, the V gene TRBV7-6; 7 bases fit TRBD1. This CDR3 region has 12 residues. Germline values: CDR1 SGHVS, CDR2 FNYEAQ. The ends lost 5 bases at V and 6 bases at J; junction bases unmatched: 4.

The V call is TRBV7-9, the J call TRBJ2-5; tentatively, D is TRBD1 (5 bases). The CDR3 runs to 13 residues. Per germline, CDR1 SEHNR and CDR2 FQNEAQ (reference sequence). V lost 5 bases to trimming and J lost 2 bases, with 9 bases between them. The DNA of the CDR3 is TGTGCCAGCAGCCTTAGGGGACAAGAGACCCAGTACTTC. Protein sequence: CASSLRGQETQYF. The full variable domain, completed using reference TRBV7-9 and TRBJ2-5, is DTGVSQNPRHKITKRGQNVTFRCDPISEHNRLYWYRQTLGQGPEFLTYFQNEAQLEKSRLLSDRFSAERPKGSFSTLEIQRTEQGDSAMYLCASSLRGQETQYFGPGTRLLVL.

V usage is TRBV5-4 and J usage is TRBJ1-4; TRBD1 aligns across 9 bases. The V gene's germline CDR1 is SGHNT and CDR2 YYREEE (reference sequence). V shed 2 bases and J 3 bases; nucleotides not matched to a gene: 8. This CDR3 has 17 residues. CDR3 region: CASSFGTGKGSNEKLFF. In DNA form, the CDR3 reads TGTGCCAGCAGCTTCGGGACAGGGAAAGGATCTAATGAAAAACTGTTTTTT. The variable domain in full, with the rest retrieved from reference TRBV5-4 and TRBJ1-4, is ETGVTQSPTHLIKTRGQQVTLRCSSQSGHNTVSWYQQALGQGPQFIFQYYREEENGRGNFPPRFSGLQFPNYSSELNVNALELDDSALYLCASSFGTGKGSNEKLFFGSGTQLSVL.

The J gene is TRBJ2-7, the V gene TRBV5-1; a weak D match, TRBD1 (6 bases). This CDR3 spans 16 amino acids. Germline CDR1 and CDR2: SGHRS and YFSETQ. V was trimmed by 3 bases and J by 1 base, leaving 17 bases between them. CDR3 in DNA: TGCGCCAGCAGCTCGGACCCAACAGGGATTTCCTACGAGCAGTACTTC. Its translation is CASSSDPTGISYEQYF.

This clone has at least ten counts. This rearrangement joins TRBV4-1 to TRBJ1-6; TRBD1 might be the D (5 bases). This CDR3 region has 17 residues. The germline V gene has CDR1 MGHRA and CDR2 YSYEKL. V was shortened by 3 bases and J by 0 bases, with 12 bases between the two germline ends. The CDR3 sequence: CASSQGPGISYNSPLHF. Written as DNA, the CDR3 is TGCGCCAGCAGCCAGGGCCCAGGGATCTCCTATAATTCACCCCTCCACTTT.

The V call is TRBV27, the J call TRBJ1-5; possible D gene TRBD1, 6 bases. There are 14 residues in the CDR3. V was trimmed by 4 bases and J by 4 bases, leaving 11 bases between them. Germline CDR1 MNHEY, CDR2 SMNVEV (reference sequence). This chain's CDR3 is CASSSGTRNQPQHF. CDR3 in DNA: TGTGCCAGCAGTTCCGGGACACGTAATCAGCCCCAGCATTTT.

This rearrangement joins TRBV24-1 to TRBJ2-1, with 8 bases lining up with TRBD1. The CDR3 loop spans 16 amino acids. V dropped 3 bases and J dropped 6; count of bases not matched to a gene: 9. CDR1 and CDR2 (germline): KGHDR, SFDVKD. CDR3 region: CATSDPPLTGVNEQFF. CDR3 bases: TGTGCCACCAGTGATCCCCCGTTGACAGGGGTCAATGAGCAGTTCTTC.

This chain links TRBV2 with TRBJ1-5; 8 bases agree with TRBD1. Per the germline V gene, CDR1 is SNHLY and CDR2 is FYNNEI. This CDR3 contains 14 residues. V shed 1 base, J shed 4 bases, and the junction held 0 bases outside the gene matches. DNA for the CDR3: TGTGCCAGCAGTGAAGGACAGGGGAATCAGCCCCAGCATTTT. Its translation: CASSEGQGNQPQHF.